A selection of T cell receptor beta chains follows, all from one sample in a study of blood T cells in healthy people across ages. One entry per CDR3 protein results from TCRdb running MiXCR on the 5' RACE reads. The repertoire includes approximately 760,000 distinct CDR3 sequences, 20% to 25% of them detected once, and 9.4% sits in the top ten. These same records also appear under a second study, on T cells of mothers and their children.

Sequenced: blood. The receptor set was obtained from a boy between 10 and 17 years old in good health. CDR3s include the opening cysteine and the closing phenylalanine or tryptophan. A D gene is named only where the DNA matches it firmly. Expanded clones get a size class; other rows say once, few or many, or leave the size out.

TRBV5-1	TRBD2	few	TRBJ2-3	TGCGCCAGCAGGCTGACTAGCGGGGGAGGCACAGATACGCAGTATTTT	CASRLTSGGGTDTQYF
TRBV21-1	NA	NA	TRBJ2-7	TGTGCCAGCAGCAAAGGGAAGTCCAGGGTCAACTACGAGCAGTACTTC	CASSKGKSRVNYEQYF
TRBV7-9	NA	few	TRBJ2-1	TGTGCCAGCAGCTTCTACCCGGATGAGCAGTTCTTC	CASSFYPDEQFF
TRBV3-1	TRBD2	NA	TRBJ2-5	TGTGCCAGCAGCCAAGATCCGTTAGCGGGAGAGACCCAGTACTTC	CASSQDPLAGETQYF
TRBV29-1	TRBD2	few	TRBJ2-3	TGCAGCGTTGAAGGGGTTAGCGGGAGGGCCGGGGATACGCAGTATTTT	CSVEGVSGRAGDTQYF
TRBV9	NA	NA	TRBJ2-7	TGTGCCAGCAGCGAGGGAAGTGGGGCGGACTCCTACGAGCAGTACTTC	CASSEGSGADSYEQYF
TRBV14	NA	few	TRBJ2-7	TGTGCCAGCAGCCAGGATGAAGTCTGGGGGCGTAAGAACGAGCAGTACTTC	CASSQDEVWGRKNEQYF
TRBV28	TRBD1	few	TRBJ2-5	TGTGCCAGCACCCCCATGAGGACAGGGCTTCAAGAGACCCAGTACTTC	CASTPMRTGLQETQYF
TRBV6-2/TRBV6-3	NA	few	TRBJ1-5	TGTGCCAGCAGGGGGGACACCTTTCTCCAGCCCCAGCATTTT	CASRGDTFLQPQHF
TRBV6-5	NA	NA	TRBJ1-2	TGTGCCAGCAGTTACTCGATTATGGCGTCGGGGGTTACCGGTAACTATGGCTACACCTTC	CASSYSIMASGVTGNYGYTF
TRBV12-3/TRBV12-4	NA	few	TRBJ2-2	TGTGCCAGCCATGAAAGGGCCGTGCGGGCCGGGGAGCTGTTTTTT	CASHERAVRAGELFF
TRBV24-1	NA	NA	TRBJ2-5	TGTGCCACGTGCTCGACGACCCGTTCCCTAGAGACCCAGTACTTC	CATCSTTRSLETQYF
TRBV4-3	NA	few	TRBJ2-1	TGCGCCAGCAGCCAAACGACTAGGCCGACCTTTTTGAATGAGCAGTTCTTC	CASSQTTRPTFLNEQFF
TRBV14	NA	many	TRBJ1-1	TGTGCCAGCAGCTTGGACATTAACACTGAAGCTTTCTTT	CASSLDINTEAFF
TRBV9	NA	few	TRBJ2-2	TGTGCCAGCAGCCGAACTAGTTTCAACACCGGGGAGCTGTTTTTT	CASSRTSFNTGELFF
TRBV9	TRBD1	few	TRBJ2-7	TGTGCCAGCAGCGTAGGCCCGGGACAGGCCTACGAGCAGTACTTC	CASSVGPGQAYEQYF
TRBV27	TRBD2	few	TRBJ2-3	TGTGCCAGCAGTTTAAGGGGGACTAGCGGGGGAAAACCTATACTCACAGATACGCAGTATTTT	CASSLRGTSGGKPILTDTQYF
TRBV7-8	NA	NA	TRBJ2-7	TGTGCCAGCAGCATCGAGCGAGGGACGGGCTACGAGCAGTACTTC	CASSIERGTGYEQYF
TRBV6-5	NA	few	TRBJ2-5	TGTGCCAGCAGTTATAATGGTCACGGGGTCAACTCCGAGACCCAGTACTTC	CASSYNGHGVNSETQYF
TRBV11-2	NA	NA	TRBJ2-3	TGTGCCAGCAGCTTAGCCGGGAGTCGACGGACAGATACGCAGTATTTT	CASSLAGSRRTDTQYF
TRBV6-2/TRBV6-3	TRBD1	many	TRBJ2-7	TGTGCCAGCAGTTACACCGGGACAGCGCTGTTAATCTGCGAGCAGTACTTC	CASSYTGTALLICEQYF
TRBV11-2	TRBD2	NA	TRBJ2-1	TGTGCCAGCCACAAGACTAGCGGGGGCAATGAGCAGTTCTTC	CASHKTSGGNEQFF
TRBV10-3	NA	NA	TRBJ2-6	TGTGCCATCTCGGCTGCTGGGGCCAACGTCCTGACTTTC	CAISAAGANVLTF
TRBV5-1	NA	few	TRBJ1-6	TGCGCCAGCAGCTTGGATGGGAATTCACCCCTCCACTTT	CASSLDGNSPLHF
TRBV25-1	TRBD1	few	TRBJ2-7	TGTGCCAGCAGTGGTTCTCGACAGGGTAGTGGCTACGAGCAGTACTTC	CASSGSRQGSGYEQYF
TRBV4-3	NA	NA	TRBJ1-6	TGCGCCAGCAGCCAAGAACAGGCCCGGGAACGCTCCTATAATTCACCCCTCCACTTT	CASSQEQARERSYNSPLHF
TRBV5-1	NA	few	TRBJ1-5	TGCGCCAGCAGCTTGGGGCCAGCTAGCAATCAGCCCCAGCATTTT	CASSLGPASNQPQHF
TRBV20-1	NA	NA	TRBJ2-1	TGCAGTGCTAGAGTCCGACCAAACAATGAGCAGTTCTTC	CSARVRPNNEQFF
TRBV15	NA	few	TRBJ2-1	TGTGCCACCAGCGGAGATGGCCATTCCTACAATGAGCAGTTCTTC	CATSGDGHSYNEQFF
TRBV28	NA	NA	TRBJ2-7	TGTGCCAGCAGTTTATGGATGGCGGCGGAATTCTACGAGCAGTACTTC	CASSLWMAAEFYEQYF
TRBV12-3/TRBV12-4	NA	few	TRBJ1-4	TGTGCCAGCACTCCGGGATTCCCTAATGAAAAACTGTTTTTT	CASTPGFPNEKLFF
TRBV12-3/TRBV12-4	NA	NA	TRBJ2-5	TGTGCCAGCAGTTTTACAGCGGCGTTCCAAGAGACCCAGTACTTC	CASSFTAAFQETQYF
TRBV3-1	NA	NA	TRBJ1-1	TGTGCCAGCAGCCAAGAGTGGCGGCGAGCTTTCTTT	CASSQEWRRAFF
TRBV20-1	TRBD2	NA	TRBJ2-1	TGCAGTGCTAGAAGGTTCGGACTAGCGGGAGTTGCGAATGAGCAGTTCTTC	CSARRFGLAGVANEQFF
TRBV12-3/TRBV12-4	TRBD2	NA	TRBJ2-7	TGTGCCAGCAGGCTCAGCGGGACTGCCTACGAGCAGTACTTC	CASRLSGTAYEQYF
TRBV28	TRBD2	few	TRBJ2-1	TGTGCCAGCAGTCCAAGAAGGGCGGGGGGCGCCTACAATGAGCAGTTCTTC	CASSPRRAGGAYNEQFF
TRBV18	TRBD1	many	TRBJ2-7	TGTGCCAGCTCACCACGGGCGGGACAGGGCCTGGACGAGCAGTACTTC	CASSPRAGQGLDEQYF
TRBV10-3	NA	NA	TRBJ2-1	TGTGCCATCAGTGGAGGGACTCCCCGTGAGCAGTTCTTC	CAISGGTPREQFF
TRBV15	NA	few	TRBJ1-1	TGTGCCACCAGCGGATCAAGTACCATCATGAACACTGAAGCTTTCTTT	CATSGSSTIMNTEAFF
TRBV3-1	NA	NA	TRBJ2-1	TGTGCCAGCAGCGCCGGGACTTACAATGAGCAGTTCTTC	CASSAGTYNEQFF
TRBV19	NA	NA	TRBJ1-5	TGTGCCAGTAGTGTTTATAGGGATGGGGTAAAGCCCCAGCATTTT	CASSVYRDGVKPQHF